Following are 30 T cell receptor beta chains from one sample sequenced in a study of T-cell reconstitution after alpha-beta-depleted transplantation in children. Preparing the TCRbeta library involved the use of unique molecular identifiers. TCRdb re-called the PCR reads with MiXCR, one entry per CDR3 protein. The sample yields a few hundred thousand distinct CDR3 sequences, about 17% seen once. Source: PBMCs from the stem cell graft donor, taken from the stem cell graft. These receptors came from a human donor who donated a stem cell graft to a child with acute lymphoblastic leukemia.

The rearrangement uses TRBV5-6 and TRBJ1-2; possibly TRBD1 for D (5 bases). CDR3 size: 13 residues. Per the germline V gene, CDR1 is SGHDT and CDR2 is YYEEEE. V lost 1 base, J lost 4 bases, and 8 bases lay in between. CDR3 protein: CASSLWGIYGYTF. The CDR3 region has the DNA TGTGCCAGCAGCTTGTGGGGGATCTATGGCTACACCTTC.

This clonotype was counted a few times. The chain links TRBV27 to TRBJ1-5, with TRBD1 identical over 8 bases. V gave up 5 bases and J gave up 3 bases; unmatched junction bases: 3. The germline V gene encodes CDR1 MNHEY and CDR2 SMNVEV (reference sequence). The CDR3 is 14 residues long. CDR3 protein: CASSPGQVNQPQHF. CDR3 in DNA: TGTGCCAGCAGTCCGGGACAGGTCAATCAGCCCCAGCATTTT.

This chain links TRBV5-1 with TRBJ1-1, with D uncertain. Trimming left V 0 bases short and J 10 bases short, with 13 bases between. The germline gives CDR1 SGHRS, CDR2 YFSETQ. The CDR3 length is 13 residues. CDR3 bases: TGCGCCAGCAGCTTGGACCTCAGGCCCACAGCTTTCTTT. Its protein product is CASSLDLRPTAFF.

The chain couples TRBV7-9 to TRBJ1-1, with unresolved D. The CDR3 has 15 residues. Trimming stripped 7 bases from V and 1 base from J, with 16 bases between. CDR1 and CDR2 (germline): SEHNR, FQNEAQ (reference sequence). The CDR3 DNA reads as TGTGCCAGCATAAAACTCCCGGGGAGGAACACTGAAGCTTTCTTT. Protein: CASIKLPGRNTEAFF.

CDR3 sequence reads: CRALGPAYEQYF. The CDR3 DNA reads TGCAGGGCACTGGGACCAGCCTACGAGCAGTACTTC. The chain couples TRBV20-1 to TRBJ2-7; D might be TRBD1 or TRBD2, each matching 5 bases. The length of the CDR3 is 12 residues. Per germline, CDR1 DFQATT and CDR2 SNEGSKA (reference sequence).

This chain uses TRBV12-3 or TRBV12-4 with TRBJ1-1; D is ambiguous. The CDR3 is 12 residues long. V shed 6 bases and J shed 3 bases, with 8 bases lying between them. The CDR3 bases are TGTGCCAGCAGGACCCGGGACACTGAAGCTTTCTTT. The encoded protein is CASRTRDTEAFF.

The chain carries TRBV6-2 or TRBV6-3 and TRBJ2-7; D is ambiguous. The CDR3 length is 15 residues. Germline V gene lookup returns CDR1 MNHEY and CDR2 SVGEGT. Trimming took 4 bases from V and 0 from J, leaving 13 bases between them. CDR3 sequence: CASSSRPTASYEQYF. CDR3 DNA: TGTGCCAGCAGTTCGCGGCCGACCGCCTCCTACGAGCAGTACTTC.

This clonotype was detected only a few times. V and J are TRBV12-3 or TRBV12-4 and TRBJ1-4, with TRBD1 as a possible D gene (5 bases). The V end was cut by 0 bases, the J end by 10 bases, with 12 bases between. There are 14 residues in the CDR3. The CDR3 nucleotides read TGTGCCAGCAGTTTAGCAGGGGAAGGAGTAAAACTGTTTTTT. This translates into CASSLAGEGVKLFF.

The chain employs TRBV24-1 and TRBJ1-5; D unclear. The germline gives CDR1 KGHDR, CDR2 SFDVKD. Trimming stripped 12 bases from V and 3 bases from J, with 23 bases between. This CDR3 has 16 amino acids. The DNA of the CDR3 is TGTGCCGTCGCTGGAGCGGGGTCATATTTCAATCAGCCCCAGCATTTT. It is translated as CAVAGAGSYFNQPQHF.

The CDR3 loop reads CSLRWRQGRSWSYEQYF. DNA for the CDR3: TGCAGCCTCCGGTGGCGACAGGGTCGAAGTTGGTCCTACGAGCAGTACTTC. The chain employs TRBV29-1 and TRBJ2-7; 7 nucleotides line up with TRBD1. Germline CDR1 SQVTM, CDR2 ANQGSEA. CDR3 length: 17 amino acids. J gave up 1 base and V 8 bases, and 20 bases lay outside the gene matches.

This clonotype was counted a few times. The CDR3 nucleotides read TGTGCCACCAGCAGTGGACTAGCGGGATCCATCGAGCAGTACTTC. It codes for CATSSGLAGSIEQYF. This rearrangement joins TRBV15 to TRBJ2-7; 12 bases fit TRBD2. The J segment lost 6 bases and the V segment lost 3 bases, leaving 6 bases of the junction unmatched. The germline gives CDR1 LNHNV, CDR2 YYDKDF (reference sequence). The CDR3 runs to 15 residues.

This clonotype occurred many times. V usage is TRBV4-1 and J usage is TRBJ1-2; the D is unclear. The CDR3 runs to 16 residues. Germline V gene data show CDR1 as MGHRA and CDR2 as YSYEKL. V shed 5 bases and J shed 0 bases, with 16 bases lying between them. The CDR3 nucleotides read TGCGCCAGCAGCACCCCCAGTCGTCTGCCTAACTATGGCTACACCTTC. It is translated as CASSTPSRLPNYGYTF.

This clonotype was picked up a small number of times. This chain joins TRBV20-1 and TRBJ2-1; the match to TRBD2 covers 10 bases. From germline, CDR1 is DFQATT and CDR2 SNEGSKA (reference sequence). Unmatched junction bases numbered 4, after V lost 2 bases and J lost 6 bases. The CDR3 consists of 14 residues. The CDR3 reads CSARRLAGANEQFF. The CDR3 DNA reads TGCAGTGCTAGACGCCTAGCGGGAGCCAATGAGCAGTTCTTC.

This clonotype appeared a few times. V and J are TRBV5-1 and TRBJ2-7, with TRBD2 as a possible D gene (5 bases). Trimming stripped 6 bases from V and 2 bases from J, with 18 bases between. This CDR3 is 15 amino acids long. Germline-derived CDR1 and CDR2 are SGHRS and YFSETQ. This chain's CDR3 is CASKVRSSVTYEQYF. CDR3 coding DNA: TGCGCCAGCAAAGTCCGGAGTAGCGTCACCTACGAGCAGTACTTC.

This clonotype has a count of ten or more. The chain links TRBV18 to TRBJ2-1; possibly TRBD2 for D (6 bases). CDR3 size: 14 residues. V lost 0 bases and J 6 bases, leaving 9 bases between the germline ends. Germline V lookup: CDR1 KGHSH, CDR2 LQKENI. The CDR3 DNA is TGTGCCAGCTCACCACCCGGAGGGTCCAATGAGCAGTTCTTC. Amino acids: CASSPPGGSNEQFF.

The chain links TRBV10-3 to TRBJ2-1; D gene unclear. Trimming stripped 0 bases from V and 0 bases from J, with 6 bases between. The CDR3 contains 15 residues. Germline V gene sequence: CDR1 ENHRY, CDR2 SYGVKD. CDR3 in DNA: TGTGCCATCAGTGAGTCGTCTAGCTCCTACAATGAGCAGTTCTTC. This gives the protein CAISESSSSYNEQFF.

The J gene is TRBJ1-1, the V gene TRBV13; TRBD1 is a possible D gene (5 bases). The CDR3 loop spans 14 amino acids. In germline, CDR1 is PRHDT, CDR2 FYEKMQ (reference sequence). The V gene lost 4 bases and the J gene lost 4 bases, with 13 bases spanning the gap. CDR3 residues: CASSSDRDLTEAFF. In nucleotides, the CDR3 is TGTGCCAGCAGCTCCGACAGAGACCTCACTGAAGCTTTCTTT. The full variable domain, completed using reference TRBV13 and TRBJ1-1, is AAGVIQSPRHLIKEKRETATLKCYPIPRHDTVYWYQQGPGQDPQFLISFYEKMQSDKGSIPDRFSAQQFSDYHSELNMSSLELGDSALYFCASSSDRDLTEAFFGQGTRLTVV.

The rearrangement joins TRBV30 to TRBJ2-1, with TRBD2 identical over 8 bases. CDR1 and CDR2 from the germline V gene are GTSNPN and SVGIG (reference sequence). The CDR3 has 16 residues. V trimming: 0 bases; J trimming: 6 bases; junction bases outside the gene matches: 10. CDR3 protein: CAWSVHGGGRSNEQFF. Written as DNA, the CDR3 is TGTGCCTGGAGTGTACACGGTGGCGGGAGGTCCAATGAGCAGTTCTTC.

This clonotype has at least ten counts. The rearrangement joins TRBV6-1 to TRBJ2-7; possible D gene TRBD2, 6 bases. Germline V gene data show CDR1 as MNHNS and CDR2 as SASEGT. The CDR3 is 15 residues long. The ends were cut back, 6 bases at V and 1 base at J, with 16 bases in the middle. Here the CDR3 DNA reads TGTGCCAGCAGGGGAGAGGGACGGGGGTCCTACGAGCAGTACTTC. Translation: CASRGEGRGSYEQYF.

The V gene is TRBV20-1, the J gene TRBJ2-3, with D tentatively TRBD1 (7 bases). Germline CDR1 and CDR2: DFQATT and SNEGSKA (reference sequence). The length of the CDR3 is 13 residues. V was pared by 2 bases and J by 6 bases, with 12 bases between. This CDR3 is CSARQGGVDTQYF. CDR3 in DNA: TGCAGTGCTAGACAGGGGGGCGTGGATACGCAGTATTTT.

Points on this clonotype: The junction does not match germline at one end; this may be a read error. The chain is built from TRBV7-3 and TRBJ2-3, with D perhaps matching TRBD2 (6 bases). The CDR3 is 17 amino acids. Per the germline V gene, CDR1 is SGHTA and CDR2 is FQGTGA. CDR3 in amino acids: CASSQHPRLTSTDAQYF. Written as DNA, the CDR3 is TGTGCCAGCAGCCAACATCCCCGACTCACTAGCACAGATGCGCAGTATTTT.

This clonotype was detected a few times. V and J are TRBV2 and TRBJ2-2; TRBD1 aligns across 8 bases. The CDR3 is 13 residues long. The J segment lost 8 bases and the V segment lost 6 bases, leaving 5 bases of the junction unmatched. Germline V gene lookup returns CDR1 SNHLY and CDR2 FYNNEI. The CDR3: CASRGQGGGELFF. The DNA for the CDR3 is TGTGCCAGCAGAGGACAGGGAGGTGGGGAGCTGTTTTTT. The variable domain in full, completed from reference TRBV2 and TRBJ2-2, reads EPEVTQTPSHQVTQMGQEVILRCVPISNHLYFYWYRQILGQKVEFLVSFYNNEISEKSEIFDDQFSVERPDGSNFTLKIRSTKLEDSAMYFCASRGQGGGELFFGEGSRLTVL.

In this sample, this clonotype turned up many times. In DNA, the CDR3 is TGTGCCAGCAGCGTAGCGGGAGGCCCTCGCAATGAGCAGTTCTTC. This codes for CASSVAGGPRNEQFF. The chain has TRBV9 and TRBJ2-1; 7 bases fit TRBD2. The CDR3 extends over 15 amino acids. The germline CDR1 and CDR2 sequences are SGDLS and YYNGEE. The V gene end was trimmed by 0 bases and the J gene end by 6 bases; junction bases not matched to a gene: 6.

The CDR3 DNA is TGTGCCAGCAGCTTAGCTGGGGCCCCGCGTGAGCAGTACTTC. This gives the protein CASSLAGAPREQYF. This chain links TRBV7-9 with TRBJ2-7, with TRBD1 as a possible D gene (5 bases). Deletions cut 0 bases from V and 7 bases from J, with 13 bases between. Germline V gene sequence: CDR1 SEHNR, CDR2 FQNEAQ (reference sequence). The CDR3 sequence is 14 residues long.

This clonotype has more than one count but fewer than ten. This chain uses TRBV20-1 with TRBJ2-7; TRBD1 agrees at 7 bases. The germline gives CDR1 DFQATT, CDR2 SNEGSKA (reference sequence). The CDR3 has 13 residues. The junction had 6 bases not matched to a gene; V was cut back by 7 bases and J by 0 bases. The CDR3 region has the DNA TGCAGTGTCCCGGGACAGAACTCCTACGAGCAGTACTTC. Encoded protein: CSVPGQNSYEQYF.

The chain links TRBV4-1 to TRBJ2-2; 9 bases are a match to TRBD2. Unmatched junction bases numbered 9, after V lost 4 bases and J lost 3 bases. Germline values: CDR1 MGHRA, CDR2 YSYEKL. The CDR3 is 17 residues long. The CDR3, as DNA: TGCGCCAGCAGCCCCTTAGCGGGAGATGTGGACACCGGGGAGCTGTTTTTT. Translating it yields CASSPLAGDVDTGELFF.

This chain's CDR3 is CASSLTFNQGFTEAFF. As DNA, the CDR3 is TGTGCCAGCAGCCTCACGTTTAATCAGGGTTTCACTGAAGCTTTCTTT. This rearrangement joins TRBV11-2 to TRBJ1-1; perhaps TRBD1 as D (5 bases). Trimming pared 5 bases from V and 4 bases from J, leaving 20 bases between. The germline V gene has CDR1 SGHAT and CDR2 FQNNGV. The CDR3 length is 16 residues.

This clonotype was counted a few times. J is TRBJ1-6 and V is TRBV30; tentative D call: TRBD1 (5 bases). The CDR3 sequence is 13 residues long. With 4 bases removed from V and 6 bases from J, the gap between germline ends came to 10 bases. CDR1 and CDR2 from the germline V gene are GTSNPN and SVGIG (reference sequence). CDR3 protein: CAWTGQSNSPLHF. The CDR3 DNA reads TGTGCCTGGACTGGACAAAGTAATTCACCCCTCCACTTT.

The rearrangement joins TRBV15 to TRBJ2-1; D call uncertain. V was shortened by 1 base and J by 7 bases, with 5 bases between the two germline ends. This CDR3 is 12 amino acids long. CDR1 and CDR2 (germline): LNHNV, YYDKDF (reference sequence). DNA for the CDR3: TGTGCCACCAGCAGAGTCGCGAATGAGCAGTTCTTC. Its translation is CATSRVANEQFF.

The sample holds one count of this clonotype. This chain joins TRBV20-1 and TRBJ2-1; 8 bases are a match to TRBD2. The CDR3 runs to 16 residues. CDR1 and CDR2 (germline): DFQATT, SNEGSKA (reference sequence). V shed 6 bases, J shed 9 bases, and the junction held 19 bases outside the gene matches. The CDR3 sequence is CSAPKGTSGLLGEQFF. In nucleotides, the CDR3 is TGCAGTGCCCCGAAGGGGACTAGTGGTTTATTGGGTGAGCAGTTCTTC.